Shown below are 11 T cell receptor beta chains from a single sample sequenced in a study of blood T cell repertoires in COVID-19. The repertoire was sequenced with immunoSEQ multiplex PCR; TCRdb's copy has only in-frame clones and lacks some. Altogether 200,000 or so clones are present, 65% to 85% being singletons, with the ten largest covering about 4.9%. The source material was peripheral blood. The receptor set was obtained from a woman aged 25 to 39 with acute or convalescent COVID-19.

A few counts support this clone. V is TRBV4-1 and J is TRBJ2-7; TRBD1 agrees at 10 bases. Per germline, CDR1 MGHRA and CDR2 YSYEKL. This CDR3 is built from 14 residues. J gave up 5 bases and V 2 bases, and 3 bases lay outside the gene matches. CDR3 protein: CASSQSGTGDEQYF. Here the CDR3 DNA reads TGCGCCAGCAGCCAATCCGGGACAGGGGACGAGCAGTACTTC.

The sample holds many counts of this clone. Within the sample, other DNA sequences also encode this same CDR3. The V and J genes are TRBV27 and TRBJ1-2; D perhaps matches TRBD1 (5 bases). The CDR3 is 13 amino acids. The V end was cut by 6 bases, the J end by 4 bases, with 12 bases between. Germline V gene data show CDR1 as MNHEY and CDR2 as SMNVEV (reference sequence). CDR3 residues: CASRRGSGYGYTF. In nucleotides, the CDR3 is TGTGCCAGCAGAAGGGGTTCTGGCTATGGCTACACCTTC.

The chain recombines TRBV21-1 with TRBJ2-2; the D call TRBD2 from the table was never checked on the DNA. TRBV21-1 counts as a pseudogene. The CDR3 totals 15 residues. The chain's CDR3 is CASSKFLVWAGELFF. CDR3 in DNA: TGTGCCAGCAGCAAATTCCTAGTATGGGCCGGGGAGCTGTTTTTT.

The CDR3 nucleotides read TGTGCCAGCAGCCCAATGGCCAATCAGCCCCAGCATTTT. Encoded protein: CASSPMANQPQHF. The chain uses TRBV3-1 (or the pseudogene TRBV3-2) and TRBJ1-5; D not resolved. Trimming left V 4 bases short and J 3 bases short, with 7 bases between. The CDR3 totals 13 residues. The germline V gene encodes CDR1 LGHDT and CDR2 YNNKEL (reference sequence).

The V and J genes are TRBV15 and TRBJ1-4; D is perhaps TRBD1 (6 bases). The germline V gene has CDR1 LNHNV and CDR2 YYDKDF (reference sequence). The CDR3 is made up of 13 amino acids. V lost 8 bases and J 5 bases, leaving 12 bases between the germline ends. The CDR3 DNA follows: TGTGCCACCTCAGGGGCTAGCAATGAAAAACTGTTTTTT. It translates to CATSGASNEKLFF.

The chain employs TRBV7-3 and TRBJ2-5, with 7 bases lining up with TRBD2. The CDR3 sequence is 13 residues long. Germline V gives CDR1 SGHTA, CDR2 FQGTGA. J was trimmed by 5 bases and V by 2 bases; bases with no gene match: 2. The CDR3 bases are TGTGCCAGCAGCTTACGGCGGGGGGAGACCCAGTACTTC. Translation gives CASSLRRGETQYF.

The genes are TRBV9 and TRBJ2-1, with D hard to call. Trimming removed 3 bases at V and 8 bases at J, with 12 bases between. The CDR3 runs to 13 residues. Germline V gene lookup returns CDR1 SGDLS and CDR2 YYNGEE. The CDR3 sequence: CASSERTPHEQFF. In nucleotides, the CDR3 is TGTGCCAGCAGCGAGAGAACCCCCCATGAGCAGTTCTTC.

V usage is TRBV7-9 and J usage is TRBJ2-1; unclear D gene. The CDR3 sequence is 13 residues long. CDR1 and CDR2 (germline): SEHNR, FQNEAQ (reference sequence). Trimming took off 2 bases at V and 4 bases at J, with 6 bases between the two ends. As DNA, the CDR3 is TGTGCCAGCAGCTTACTAGATTACAATGAGCAGTTCTTC. Amino acid sequence: CASSLLDYNEQFF.

The rearrangement joins TRBV27 to TRBJ2-5, with D perhaps matching TRBD1 (5 bases). The germline V gene has CDR1 MNHEY and CDR2 SMNVEV (reference sequence). The CDR3 spans 14 residues. Trimming pared 3 bases from V and 6 bases from J, leaving 14 bases between. CDR3 bases: TGTGCCAGCAGTTTCCAAGGGGTGGATCAGACCCAGTACTTC. It is translated as CASSFQGVDQTQYF.

The J gene is TRBJ2-4, the V gene TRBV11-3; TRBD2 aligns across 11 bases. This CDR3 comprises 17 residues. Trimming removed 1 base from V and 2 bases from J; junction bases left unmatched: 4. The germline V gene encodes CDR1 SGHNT and CDR2 YENEEA. This CDR3 is CASSLVLAGGPKNIQYF. The DNA for the CDR3 is TGTGCCAGCAGCTTAGTCCTAGCGGGAGGCCCCAAAAACATTCAGTACTTC.

The V gene is TRBV2, the J gene TRBJ2-2; D possibly corresponds to TRBD2 (6 bases). This CDR3 contains 16 residues. The V end was cut by 8 bases, the J end by 4 bases, with 20 bases between. CDR1 is SNHLY, CDR2 FYNNEI, per germline. This CDR3 is CASLSGAGRATGELFF. The CDR3 DNA reads TGTGCCAGCTTGTCCGGCGCGGGGCGGGCCACCGGGGAGCTGTTTTTT.